Listed below are T cell receptor beta chains from one sample, sequenced in a study of blood T cells in healthy people across ages. TCRdb processed the 5' RACE reads anew with MiXCR; each CDR3 protein has one entry. The repertoire includes fewer than 2,000,000 distinct CDR3 sequences, about 39% of them detected once, and 20% to 25% sits in the top ten. Material for sequencing was blood. Receptor source: a human donor in good health. The CDR3 runs from the conserved cysteine through the conserved F or W. D genes are given only for firm matches. Clone size is stated in some rows and not others, as once, few, many or a class when expanded.

j_gene: TRBJ2-3
d_gene: TRBD2
v_gene: TRBV28
abundance: NA
CDR3aa: CASSPRPGLAGGRLTDTQYF
CDR3nt: TGTGCCAGCAGTCCACGACCGGGACTAGCGGGGGGGCGGCTCACAGATACGCAGTATTTT

j_gene: TRBJ1-2
d_gene: NA
v_gene: TRBV7-2
abundance: NA
CDR3aa: CASSLDWSGNYGYTF
CDR3nt: TGTGCCAGCAGCTTAGATTGGTCAGGAAACTATGGCTACACCTTC

j_gene: TRBJ2-5
d_gene: TRBD1
v_gene: TRBV4-1
abundance: many
CDR3aa: CASSQQTGEETQYF
CDR3nt: TGCGCCAGCAGCCAGCAGACAGGGGAAGAGACCCAGTACTTC

j_gene: TRBJ2-7
d_gene: NA
v_gene: TRBV7-6
abundance: NA
CDR3aa: CASSLAERGSYEQYF
CDR3nt: TGTGCCAGCAGCCTAGCAGAGAGGGGTTCTTACGAGCAGTACTTC

j_gene: TRBJ1-2
d_gene: NA
v_gene: TRBV9
abundance: few
CDR3aa: CASSVGSSNYGYTF
CDR3nt: TGTGCCAGCAGTGTTGGGTCTTCTAACTATGGCTACACCTTC

j_gene: TRBJ1-2
d_gene: TRBD1
v_gene: TRBV25-1
abundance: many
CDR3aa: CASSAPGTGAVGYGYTF
CDR3nt: TGTGCCAGCAGTGCTCCCGGGACAGGGGCCGTTGGCTATGGCTACACCTTC

j_gene: TRBJ2-1
d_gene: NA
v_gene: TRBV5-6
abundance: once
CDR3aa: CASSLVASVEQFF
CDR3nt: TGTGCCAGCAGCTTGGTGGCCAGCGTTGAGCAGTTCTTC

j_gene: TRBJ2-7
d_gene: NA
v_gene: TRBV7-3
abundance: NA
CDR3aa: CASSLTGAGLYEQYF
CDR3nt: TGTGCCAGCAGCTTAACCGGTGCAGGGCTCTACGAGCAGTACTTC

j_gene: TRBJ2-6
d_gene: NA
v_gene: TRBV6-5
abundance: NA
CDR3aa: CASKLIPGWGANVLTF
CDR3nt: TGTGCCTCAAAACTTATCCCAGGTTGGGGGGCCAACGTCCTGACTTTC

j_gene: TRBJ1-4
d_gene: TRBD1
v_gene: TRBV4-3
abundance: few
CDR3aa: CASSRNSQGSLQFF
CDR3nt: TGCGCCAGCAGCCGGAACTCACAGGGGAGTTTACAGTTTTTT

j_gene: TRBJ2-1
d_gene: NA
v_gene: TRBV3-1
abundance: NA
CDR3aa: CASSQETNEQFF
CDR3nt: TGTGCCAGCAGCCAAGAAACCAATGAGCAGTTCTTC

j_gene: TRBJ1-5
d_gene: NA
v_gene: TRBV20-1
abundance: NA
CDR3aa: CSAPDRYNQPQHF
CDR3nt: TGCAGTGCTCCCGACCGGTACAATCAGCCCCAGCATTTT

j_gene: TRBJ2-1
d_gene: NA
v_gene: TRBV6-4
abundance: NA
CDR3aa: CASRERAGSYNEQFF
CDR3nt: TGTGCCAGCAGGGAGCGGGCGGGCTCCTACAATGAGCAGTTCTTC

j_gene: TRBJ2-1
d_gene: TRBD2
v_gene: TRBV20-1
abundance: NA
CDR3aa: CSAKRTGGPDEQFF
CDR3nt: TGCAGTGCAAAGAGGACGGGGGGGCCTGATGAGCAGTTCTTC

j_gene: TRBJ1-4
d_gene: NA
v_gene: TRBV9
abundance: NA
CDR3aa: CASSADLYEKLFF
CDR3nt: TGTGCCAGCAGCGCAGACCTTTATGAAAAACTGTTTTTT

j_gene: TRBJ2-7
d_gene: NA
v_gene: TRBV25-1
abundance: NA
CDR3aa: CASSELGAGFGYEQYF
CDR3nt: TGTGCCAGCAGTGAATTAGGTGCAGGGTTTGGTTACGAGCAGTACTTC

j_gene: TRBJ1-1
d_gene: NA
v_gene: TRBV28
abundance: NA
CDR3aa: CASIVHGTEAFF
CDR3nt: TGTGCCAGCATAGTCCACGGGACTGAAGCTTTCTTT

j_gene: TRBJ2-3
d_gene: NA
v_gene: TRBV7-9
abundance: many
CDR3aa: CASSLVVADTQYF
CDR3nt: TGTGCCAGCAGCCTCGTAGTGGCAGATACGCAGTATTTT

j_gene: TRBJ2-3
d_gene: TRBD2
v_gene: TRBV18
abundance: NA
CDR3aa: CASSALAGRGDTQYF
CDR3nt: TGTGCCAGCTCAGCACTAGCGGGGAGGGGAGATACGCAGTATTTT

j_gene: TRBJ2-4
d_gene: NA
v_gene: TRBV20-1
abundance: few
CDR3aa: CSARDPRGPKNIQYF
CDR3nt: TGCAGTGCTAGAGATCCACGGGGCCCAAAAAACATTCAGTACTTC

j_gene: TRBJ2-1
d_gene: TRBD2
v_gene: TRBV24-1
abundance: few
CDR3aa: CATSGGTSYYNEQFF
CDR3nt: TGTGCCACCAGTGGCGGGACTAGCTACTACAATGAGCAGTTCTTC

j_gene: TRBJ1-2
d_gene: NA
v_gene: TRBV4-3
abundance: few
CDR3aa: CASSQDRGGDYGYTF
CDR3nt: TGCGCCAGCAGCCAAGATAGAGGAGGGGACTATGGCTACACCTTC

j_gene: TRBJ2-6
d_gene: NA
v_gene: TRBV5-4
abundance: few
CDR3aa: CASSSQAGANVLTF
CDR3nt: TGTGCCAGCAGCTCCCAGGCGGGGGCCAACGTCCTGACTTTC

j_gene: TRBJ2-1
d_gene: TRBD2
v_gene: TRBV11-2
abundance: NA
CDR3aa: CASSLEPGGQFF
CDR3nt: TGTGCCAGCAGCTTAGAGCCGGGAGGGCAGTTCTTC